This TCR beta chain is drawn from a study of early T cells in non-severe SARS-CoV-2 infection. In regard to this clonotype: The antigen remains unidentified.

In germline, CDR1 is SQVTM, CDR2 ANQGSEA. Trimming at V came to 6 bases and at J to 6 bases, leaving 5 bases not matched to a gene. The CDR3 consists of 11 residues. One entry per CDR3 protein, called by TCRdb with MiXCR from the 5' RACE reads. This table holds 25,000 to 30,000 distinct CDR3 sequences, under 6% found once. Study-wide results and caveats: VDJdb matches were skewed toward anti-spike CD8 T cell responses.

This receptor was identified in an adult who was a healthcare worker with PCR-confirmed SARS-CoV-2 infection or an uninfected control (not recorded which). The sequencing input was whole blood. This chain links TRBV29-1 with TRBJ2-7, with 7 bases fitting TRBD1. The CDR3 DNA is TGCAGCGTAGGGGGCCTGGGCGAGCAGTACTTC. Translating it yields CSVGGLGEQYF.